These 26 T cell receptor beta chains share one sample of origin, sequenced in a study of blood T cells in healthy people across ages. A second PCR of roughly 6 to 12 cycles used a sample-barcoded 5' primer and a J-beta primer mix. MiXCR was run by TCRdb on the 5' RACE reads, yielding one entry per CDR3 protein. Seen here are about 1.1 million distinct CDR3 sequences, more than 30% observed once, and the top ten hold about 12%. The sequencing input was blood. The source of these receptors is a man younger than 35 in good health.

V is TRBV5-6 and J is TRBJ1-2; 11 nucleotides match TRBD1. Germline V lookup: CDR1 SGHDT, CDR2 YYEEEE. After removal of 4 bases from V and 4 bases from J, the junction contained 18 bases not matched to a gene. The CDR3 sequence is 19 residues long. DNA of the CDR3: TGTGCCAGCAGCAACACATTGGGGACAGGGGGTTCCGAAGGCTATGGCTACACCTTC. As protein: CASSNTLGTGGSEGYGYTF.

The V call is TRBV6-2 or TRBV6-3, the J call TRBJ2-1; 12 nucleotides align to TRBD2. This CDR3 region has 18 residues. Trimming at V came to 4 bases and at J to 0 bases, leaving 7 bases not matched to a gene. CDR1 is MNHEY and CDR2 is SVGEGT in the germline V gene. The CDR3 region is CASSSRTSGASSYNEQFF. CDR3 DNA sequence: TGTGCCAGCAGTTCCCGGACTAGCGGGGCAAGCTCCTACAATGAGCAGTTCTTC.

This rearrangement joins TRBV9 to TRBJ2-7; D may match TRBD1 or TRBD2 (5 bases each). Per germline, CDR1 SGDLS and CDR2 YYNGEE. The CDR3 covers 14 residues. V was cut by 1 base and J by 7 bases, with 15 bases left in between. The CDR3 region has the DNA TGTGCCAGCAGCGTAAACGGGGCCTACAATGAGCAGTACTTC. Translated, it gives CASSVNGAYNEQYF.

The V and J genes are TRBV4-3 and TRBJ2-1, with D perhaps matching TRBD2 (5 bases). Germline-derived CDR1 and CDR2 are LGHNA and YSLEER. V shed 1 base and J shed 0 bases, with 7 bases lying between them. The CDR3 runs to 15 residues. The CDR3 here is CASSQASTSYNEQFF. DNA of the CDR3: TGCGCCAGCAGCCAAGCTAGCACCTCCTACAATGAGCAGTTCTTC.

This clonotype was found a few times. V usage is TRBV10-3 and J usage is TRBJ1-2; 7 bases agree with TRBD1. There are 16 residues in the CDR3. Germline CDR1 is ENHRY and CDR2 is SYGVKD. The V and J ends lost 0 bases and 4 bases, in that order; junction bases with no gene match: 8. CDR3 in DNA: TGTGCCATCAGTGAGTCCGGACAGGCTCCAGGCTATGGCTACACCTTC. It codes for CAISESGQAPGYGYTF.

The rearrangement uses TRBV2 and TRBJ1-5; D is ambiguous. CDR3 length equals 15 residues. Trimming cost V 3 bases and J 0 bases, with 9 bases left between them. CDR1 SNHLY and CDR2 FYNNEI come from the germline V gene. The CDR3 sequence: CASSEYETSNQPQHF. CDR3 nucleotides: TGTGCCAGCAGTGAGTATGAGACTAGCAATCAGCCCCAGCATTTT.

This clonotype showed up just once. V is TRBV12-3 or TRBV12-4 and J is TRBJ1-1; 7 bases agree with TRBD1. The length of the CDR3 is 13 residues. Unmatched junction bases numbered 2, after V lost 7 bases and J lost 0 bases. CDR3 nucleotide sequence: TGTGCCAGCAAGGGACAGTTGAACACTGAAGCTTTCTTT. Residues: CASKGQLNTEAFF.

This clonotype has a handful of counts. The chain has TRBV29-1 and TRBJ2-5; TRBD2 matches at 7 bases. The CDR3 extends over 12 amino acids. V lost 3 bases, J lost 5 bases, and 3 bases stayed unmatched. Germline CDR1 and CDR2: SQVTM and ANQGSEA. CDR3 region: CSVEGGSETQYF. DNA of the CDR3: TGCAGCGTTGAGGGAGGGTCGGAGACCCAGTACTTC.

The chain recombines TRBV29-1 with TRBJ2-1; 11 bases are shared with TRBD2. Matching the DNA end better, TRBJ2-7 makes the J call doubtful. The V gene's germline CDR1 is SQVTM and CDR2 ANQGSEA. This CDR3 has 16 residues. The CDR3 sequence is CSVDLAGGVSYNEQYF. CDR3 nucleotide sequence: TGCAGCGTTGACCTAGCGGGGGGTGTCTCCTACAATGAGCAGTACTTC.

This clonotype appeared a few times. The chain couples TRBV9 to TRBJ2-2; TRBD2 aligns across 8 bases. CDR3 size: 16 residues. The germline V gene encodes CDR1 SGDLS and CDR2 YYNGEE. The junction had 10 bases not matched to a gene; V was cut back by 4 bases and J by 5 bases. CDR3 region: CASSPWTSRETGELFF. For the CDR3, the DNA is TGTGCCAGCAGCCCTTGGACTAGCCGGGAGACCGGGGAGCTGTTTTTT.

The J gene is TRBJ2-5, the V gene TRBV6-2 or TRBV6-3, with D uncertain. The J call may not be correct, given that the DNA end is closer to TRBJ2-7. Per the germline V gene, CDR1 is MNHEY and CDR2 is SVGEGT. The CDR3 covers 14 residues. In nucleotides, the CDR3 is TGTGCCAGCACCTACCCCTCCGGCCCTTACGAGCAGTACTTC. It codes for CASTYPSGPYEQYF.

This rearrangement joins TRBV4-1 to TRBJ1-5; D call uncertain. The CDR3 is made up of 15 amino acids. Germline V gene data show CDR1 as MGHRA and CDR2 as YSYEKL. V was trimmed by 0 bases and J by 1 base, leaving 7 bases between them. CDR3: CASSQEGISNQPQHF. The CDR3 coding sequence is TGCGCCAGCAGCCAAGAGGGGATAAGCAATCAGCCCCAGCATTTT.

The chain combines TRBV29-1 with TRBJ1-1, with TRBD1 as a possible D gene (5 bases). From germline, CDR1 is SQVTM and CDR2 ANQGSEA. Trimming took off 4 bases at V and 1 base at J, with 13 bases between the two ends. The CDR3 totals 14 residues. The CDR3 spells CSVVFGGQNTEAFF. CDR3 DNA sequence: TGCAGCGTTGTCTTTGGCGGACAGAACACTGAAGCTTTCTTT.

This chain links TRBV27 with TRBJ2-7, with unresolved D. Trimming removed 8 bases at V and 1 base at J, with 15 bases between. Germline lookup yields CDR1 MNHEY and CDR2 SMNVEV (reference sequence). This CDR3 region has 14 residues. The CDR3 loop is CASRQLSSSYEQYF. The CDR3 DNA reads TGTGCCAGCCGTCAGCTGTCGTCGTCCTACGAGCAGTACTTC.

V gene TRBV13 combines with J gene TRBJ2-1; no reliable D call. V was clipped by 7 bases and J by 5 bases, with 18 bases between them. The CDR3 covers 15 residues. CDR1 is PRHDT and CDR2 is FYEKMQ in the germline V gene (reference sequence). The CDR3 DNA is TGTGCCAGCACTACCAGAGAGGTAACGAACAATGAGCAGTTCTTC. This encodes CASTTREVTNNEQFF.

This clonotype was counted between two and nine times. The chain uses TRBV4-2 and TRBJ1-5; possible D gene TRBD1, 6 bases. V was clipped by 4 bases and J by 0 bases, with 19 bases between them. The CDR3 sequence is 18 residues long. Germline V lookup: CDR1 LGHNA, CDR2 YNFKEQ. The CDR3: CASSPSIDRLYSNQPQHF. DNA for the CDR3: TGTGCCAGCAGCCCAAGTATCGACAGGCTTTATAGCAATCAGCCCCAGCATTTT.

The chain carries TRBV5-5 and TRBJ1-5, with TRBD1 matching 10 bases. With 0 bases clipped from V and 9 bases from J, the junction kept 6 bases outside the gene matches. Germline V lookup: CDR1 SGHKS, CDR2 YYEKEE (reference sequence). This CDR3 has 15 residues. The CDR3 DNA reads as TGTGCCAGCAGCTTGGATGGGACAGGGGATCGGCCCCAGCATTTT. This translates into CASSLDGTGDRPQHF.

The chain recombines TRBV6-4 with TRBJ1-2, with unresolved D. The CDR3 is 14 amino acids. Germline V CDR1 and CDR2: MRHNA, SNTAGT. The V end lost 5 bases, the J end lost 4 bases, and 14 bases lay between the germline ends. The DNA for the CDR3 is TGTGCCAGCAGTCCCGAGGGCGGTACCTATGGCTACACCTTC. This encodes CASSPEGGTYGYTF.

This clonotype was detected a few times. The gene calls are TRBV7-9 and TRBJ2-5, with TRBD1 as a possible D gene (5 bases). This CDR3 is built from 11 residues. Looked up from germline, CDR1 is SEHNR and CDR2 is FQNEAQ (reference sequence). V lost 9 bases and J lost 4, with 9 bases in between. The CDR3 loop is CASRQRETQYF. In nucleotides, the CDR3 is TGTGCCAGTAGACAGCGAGAGACCCAGTACTTC.

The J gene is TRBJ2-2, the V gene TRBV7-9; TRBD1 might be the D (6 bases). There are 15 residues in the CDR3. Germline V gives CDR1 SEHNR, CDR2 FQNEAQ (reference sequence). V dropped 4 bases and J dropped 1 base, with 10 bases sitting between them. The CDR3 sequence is CASSSWTVNTGELFF. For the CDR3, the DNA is TGTGCCAGCAGCTCTTGGACAGTGAACACCGGGGAGCTGTTTTTT.

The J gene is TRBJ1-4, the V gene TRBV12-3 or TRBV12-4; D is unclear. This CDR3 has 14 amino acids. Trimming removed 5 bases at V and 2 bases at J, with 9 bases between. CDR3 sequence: CASSDGSTNEKLFF. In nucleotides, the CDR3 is TGTGCCAGCAGTGATGGATCTACTAATGAAAAACTGTTTTTT.

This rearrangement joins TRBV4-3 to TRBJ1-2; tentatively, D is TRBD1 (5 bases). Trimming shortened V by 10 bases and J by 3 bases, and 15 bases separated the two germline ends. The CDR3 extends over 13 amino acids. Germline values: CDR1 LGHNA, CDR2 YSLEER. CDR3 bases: TGCGCCAACCAAGGGGAAGAGGACTATGGCTACACCTTC. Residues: CANQGEEDYGYTF.

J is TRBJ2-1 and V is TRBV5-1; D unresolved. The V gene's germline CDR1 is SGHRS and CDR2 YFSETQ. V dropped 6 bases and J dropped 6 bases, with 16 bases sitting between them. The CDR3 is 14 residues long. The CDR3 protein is CASKVSGFGNEQFF. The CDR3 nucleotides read TGCGCCAGCAAGGTCTCCGGTTTTGGCAATGAGCAGTTCTTC.

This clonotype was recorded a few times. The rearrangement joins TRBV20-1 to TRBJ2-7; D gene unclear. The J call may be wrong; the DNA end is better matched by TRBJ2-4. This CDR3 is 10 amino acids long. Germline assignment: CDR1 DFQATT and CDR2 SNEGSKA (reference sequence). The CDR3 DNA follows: TGCAGTGCTGTGGGTTACATTCAGTACTTC. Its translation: CSAVGYIQYF.

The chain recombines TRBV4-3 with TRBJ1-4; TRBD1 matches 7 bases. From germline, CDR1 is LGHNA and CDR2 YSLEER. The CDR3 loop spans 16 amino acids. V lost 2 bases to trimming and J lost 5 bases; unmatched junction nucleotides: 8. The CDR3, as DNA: TGCGCCAGCAGCCAAACGTTCAGGGGGGAAAATGAAAAACTGTTTTTT. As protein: CASSQTFRGENEKLFF.

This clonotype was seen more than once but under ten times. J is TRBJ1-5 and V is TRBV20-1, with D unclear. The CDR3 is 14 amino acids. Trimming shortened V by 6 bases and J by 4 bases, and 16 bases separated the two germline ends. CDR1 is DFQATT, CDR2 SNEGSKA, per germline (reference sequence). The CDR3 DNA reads TGCAGTGCCATCCCCTATCAGCGGAATCAGCCCCAGCATTTT. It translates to CSAIPYQRNQPQHF.